These 20 T cell receptor beta chains share one sample of origin, sequenced in a study of OX40 agonist ivuxolimab in advanced cancers. This table comes from immunoSEQ multiplex PCR, and its TCRdb copy is limited to in-frame clones, with some not included. The table shows 20,000 to 30,000 clones, with around 77% occurring only once. The sample in question was CD4+ or CD8+ T cells sorted from blood, obtained in a trial of the OX40 agonist ivuxolimab. Receptor source: an adult with an advanced solid tumor such as melanoma, head and neck, liver or kidney cancer.

The DNA for the CDR3 is TGTGCCAGCAGACCCGACGGATCCTATGGCTACACCTTC. It translates to CASRPDGSYGYTF. The chain is built from TRBV11-2 and TRBJ1-2; D remains ambiguous. Germline CDR1 reads SGHAT; CDR2 reads FQNNGV. Trimming removed 6 bases from V and 4 bases from J, with 12 bases in between. The CDR3 extends over 13 amino acids.

The chain has TRBV1 and TRBJ2-4; TRBD2 is the table's D call and was not checked against the DNA. TRBV1 is labeled a pseudogene. The CDR3 sequence is 20 residues long. The CDR3 coding sequence is TGCACCAGCAGCCATCAGAGGCGCGGAAAACCCCGCTTCCCACGGAGCATTCAGTACTTC. It specifies CTSSHQRRGKPRFPRSIQYF.

The chain employs TRBV7-9 and TRBJ2-7; a weak D match, TRBD2 (5 bases). The CDR3 runs 14 residues. Germline lookup yields CDR1 SEHNR and CDR2 FQNEAQ (reference sequence). The germline V and J ends were trimmed by 8 bases and 2 bases, with 16 bases remaining between them. The CDR3 bases are TGTGCCAGCGATCGGGATATAACCACCTACGAGCAGTACTTC. This encodes CASDRDITTYEQYF. Variable domain in full (rest from reference TRBV7-9 and TRBJ2-7): DTGVSQNPRHKITKRGQNVTFRCDPISEHNRLYWYRQTLGQGPEFLTYFQNEAQLEKSRLLSDRFSAERPKGSFSTLEIQRTEQGDSAMYLCASDRDITTYEQYFGPGTRLTVT.

This clone showed up just a few times. This chain uses TRBV7-3 with TRBJ2-2; a weak D match, TRBD1 (7 bases). V lost 4 bases, J lost 4 bases, and 13 bases lay in between. The CDR3 has 15 residues. Looked up from germline, CDR1 is SGHTA and CDR2 is FQGTGA. CDR3 residues: CASSSQGGGTGELFF. The CDR3 DNA follows: TGTGCCAGCAGCTCCCAGGGGGGCGGCACCGGGGAGCTGTTTTTT.

This clone appeared a few times. V gene TRBV20-1 combines with J gene TRBJ2-7, with D hard to call. V lost 1 base and J 3 bases, leaving 4 bases between the germline ends. The CDR3 spans 11 residues. The germline V gene has CDR1 DFQATT and CDR2 SNEGSKA (reference sequence). In nucleotides, the CDR3 is TGCAGTGCTAGAGCCATCTACGAGCAGTACTTC. Protein: CSARAIYEQYF.

The chain employs TRBV19 and TRBJ2-5; possibly TRBD1 for D (6 bases). CDR3 length equals 14 residues. V was clipped by 3 bases and J by 3 bases, with 11 bases between them. CDR1 LNHDA and CDR2 SQIVND come from the germline V gene (reference sequence). This CDR3 reads CASSIGTIEETQYF. The CDR3 DNA follows: TGTGCCAGTAGTATCGGGACAATCGAAGAGACCCAGTACTTC.

The rearrangement uses TRBV1 and TRBJ2-7; the table assigns TRBD2, which was not confirmed against the DNA. TRBV1 is flagged as a pseudogene. The CDR3 spans 19 residues. DNA of the CDR3: TGCACCAGCAGCTTCGCCGTAATAGCGGGGGGCCGTTTAACCTACGAGCAGTACTTC. It specifies CTSSFAVIAGGRLTYEQYF.

About this clone: Sequence at one end of the junction differs from germline and may be a read error. V is TRBV5-4 and J is TRBJ1-1; the match to TRBD1 covers 9 bases. CDR3 length equals 14 residues. Germline CDR1 reads SGHNT; CDR2 reads YYREEE (reference sequence). The CDR3 loop reads CASRLDRGTTEAFF. CDR3 sequence (DNA): TGTGCCAGCAGGTTGGACAGGGGAACAACTGAAGCTTTCTTT.

This clone was observed once. The gene calls are TRBV9 and TRBJ2-5; TRBD1 aligns across 9 bases. V trimming: 4 bases; J trimming: 4 bases; junction bases outside the gene matches: 8. Germline V gives CDR1 SGDLS, CDR2 YYNGEE. This CDR3 comprises 15 residues. CDR3: CASSPQGQGAETQYF. CDR3 sequence (DNA): TGTGCCAGCAGCCCTCAGGGACAGGGCGCAGAGACCCAGTACTTC. The full variable domain, its missing parts supplied by reference TRBV9 and TRBJ2-5, is DSGVTQTPKHLITATGQRVTLRCSPRSGDLSVYWYQQSLDQGLQFLIQYYNGEERAKGNILERFSAQQFPDLHSELNLSSLELGDSALYFCASSPQGQGAETQYFGPGTRLLVL.

The chain couples TRBV2 to TRBJ1-6; D unresolved. Germline values: CDR1 SNHLY, CDR2 FYNNEI. Trimming shortened V by 1 base and J by 0 bases, and 13 bases separated the two germline ends. This CDR3 is built from 18 residues. DNA of the CDR3: TGTGCCAGCAGTGAAGTTAATTGGGGAAGCTCCTATAATTCACCCCTCCACTTT. Protein: CASSEVNWGSSYNSPLHF.

The chain joins TRBV6-1 to TRBJ1-2; TRBD1 is a possible D gene (6 bases). V shed 7 bases and J shed 7 bases, with 10 bases lying between them. The CDR3 runs 11 residues. Germline lookup yields CDR1 MNHNS and CDR2 SASEGT. The CDR3 nucleotides are TGTGCCAGCAAGGGGGGCGGTGGCTACACCTTC. Translating gives CASKGGGGYTF.

V usage is TRBV7-9 and J usage is TRBJ2-5; no reliable D call. The V gene lost 1 base and the J gene lost 3 bases, with 6 bases spanning the gap. Germline V gene sequence: CDR1 SEHNR, CDR2 FQNEAQ (reference sequence). This CDR3 spans 13 amino acids. CDR3 protein: CASSLVIEETQYF. DNA of the CDR3: TGTGCCAGCAGCTTAGTAATAGAAGAGACCCAGTACTTC.

The chain has TRBV27 and TRBJ2-3; D unclear. Deletions cut 6 bases from V and 3 bases from J, with 19 bases between. This CDR3 has 16 residues. Germline V gene lookup returns CDR1 MNHEY and CDR2 SMNVEV (reference sequence). The CDR3 loop reads CASSRILSLGTDTQYF. CDR3 coding DNA: TGTGCCAGCAGCCGTATACTCAGTCTAGGGACAGATACGCAGTATTTT.

CDR3 sequence: CAWDRARNQPQHF. The CDR3 nucleotides read TGTGCCTGGGACAGGGCCCGCAATCAGCCCCAGCATTTT. The chain couples TRBV30 to TRBJ1-5; 7 positions agree with TRBD1. The germline V gene encodes CDR1 GTSNPN and CDR2 SVGIG (reference sequence). V lost 5 bases, J lost 2 bases, and 3 bases stayed unmatched. CDR3 length: 13 residues.

The J gene is TRBJ1-1, the V gene TRBV12-5, with no clear D. The V end was cut by 3 bases, the J end by 1 base, with 9 bases between. CDR3 length: 14 amino acids. The germline CDR1 and CDR2 sequences are LGHNT and FRNRAP. The CDR3: CASGLLPGNTEAFF. The CDR3 DNA reads TGTGCTAGTGGTTTATTGCCCGGGAACACTGAAGCTTTCTTT.

V and J are TRBV19 and TRBJ2-7; TRBD1 agrees at 9 bases. Germline values: CDR1 LNHDA, CDR2 SQIVND (reference sequence). The CDR3 covers 15 residues. The V segment lost 4 bases and the J segment 4 bases; nucleotides outside the gene matches: 8. DNA of the CDR3: TGTGCCAGTAGTACGGCGACAGGGGGACTATACGAGCAGTACTTC. This translates into CASSTATGGLYEQYF.

The gene calls are TRBV2 and TRBJ1-2; a weak D match, TRBD1 (5 bases). The CDR3 contains 12 residues. Per germline, CDR1 SNHLY and CDR2 FYNNEI. Between the trimmed V and J ends, which lost 7 bases and 8 bases, there was a span of 14 bases. CDR3 DNA: TGTGCCAGCACGGGCCCGAGGGGAGGCTACACCTTC. It encodes CASTGPRGGYTF.

Note on this clone: The junction does not match germline at one end; this may be a read error. Other DNA sequences within the sample encode an identical CDR3. The chain carries TRBV2 and TRBJ1-1, with D tentatively TRBD1 (5 bases). Germline V CDR1 and CDR2: SNHLY, FYNNEI. CDR3 length: 14 amino acids. The CDR3 sequence is CASLREGLNTEAFF. The CDR3 DNA reads as TGTGCCAGCCTAAGGGAGGGGCTGAACACTGAAGCTTTTTTT. Full variable domain (rest looked up from reference TRBV2 and TRBJ1-1): EPEVTQTPSHQVTQMGQEVILRCVPISNHLYFYWYRQILGQKVEFLVSFYNNEISEKSEIFDDQFSVERPDGSNFTLKIRSTKLEDSAMYFCASLREGLNTEAFFGQGTRLTVV.

The chain employs TRBV7-6 and TRBJ2-7; 9 bases line up with TRBD2. Germline trimming cut 5 bases from V and 3 bases from J; bases unmatched to any gene: 5. CDR1 SGHVS and CDR2 FNYEAQ come from the germline V gene. This CDR3 is built from 14 residues. In DNA form, the CDR3 reads TGTGCCAGCAGCCCCGGGACTAGCTTCTACGAGCAGTACTTC. Amino acids: CASSPGTSFYEQYF.

This chain connects TRBV7-9 to TRBJ2-3, with TRBD2 as a possible D gene (6 bases). The CDR3 consists of 12 residues. Germline V CDR1 and CDR2: SEHNR, FQNEAQ (reference sequence). Deletions cut 5 bases from V and 5 bases from J, with 8 bases between. The CDR3 is CASSPEGDTQYF. The CDR3 region has the DNA TGTGCCAGCAGCCCGGAGGGAGATACGCAGTATTTT. The full variable domain, with the rest looked up from reference TRBV7-9 and TRBJ2-3, is DTGVSQNPRHKITKRGQNVTFRCDPISEHNRLYWYRQTLGQGPEFLTYFQNEAQLEKSRLLSDRFSAERPKGSFSTLEIQRTEQGDSAMYLCASSPEGDTQYFGPGTRLTVL.